A single sample gave rise to the 24 T cell receptor beta chains below, sequenced in a study of T-cell reconstitution after alpha-beta-depleted transplantation in children. Unique molecular identifiers were incorporated when the TCRbeta library was constructed. TCRdb re-called the PCR reads with MiXCR, one entry per CDR3 protein. Of 780,000 or so distinct CDR3 sequences listed, 16% were seen once; the top ten hold under 6%. This sample comprised PBMCs, mostly from graft donor cells, obtained 360 days after TCRalphabeta/CD19-depleted stem cell transplant. The receptor source for this set is a male patient between 5 and 17 years old who had a stem cell transplant for acute lymphoblastic leukemia, so the T cells may come from the graft donor.

The V gene is TRBV3-1, the J gene TRBJ2-3; TRBD2 aligns across 7 bases. CDR1 and CDR2 (germline): LGHDT, YNNKEL (reference sequence). After removal of 3 bases from V and 0 bases from J, the junction contained 3 bases not matched to a gene. The CDR3 is made up of 15 amino acids. CDR3 DNA sequence: TGTGCCAGCAGCCAGAGCGGGGCTAGCACAGATACGCAGTATTTT. This encodes CASSQSGASTDTQYF.

The gene calls are TRBV11-2 and TRBJ2-1; maybe TRBD1 (5 bases). The CDR3 extends over 14 amino acids. Trimming stripped 5 bases from V and 12 bases from J, with 20 bases between. Germline lookup yields CDR1 SGHAT and CDR2 FQNNGV. The CDR3 DNA follows: TGTGCCAGCAGCCCACTTAGCCACCCCAGGGCGCAGTTCTTC. Protein: CASSPLSHPRAQFF.

The sample holds a few counts of this clonotype. This chain connects TRBV5-1 to TRBJ2-3, with D maybe TRBD2 (5 bases). This CDR3 is 15 amino acids long. Per germline, CDR1 SGHRS and CDR2 YFSETQ. With 3 bases removed from V and 2 bases from J, the gap between germline ends came to 13 bases. The chain's CDR3 is CASSSRGIYTDTQYF. CDR3 DNA: TGCGCCAGCAGCTCCCGAGGGATATACACAGATACGCAGTATTTT.

V and J are TRBV5-1 and TRBJ2-7; D uncertain. Trimming took off 0 bases at V and 5 bases at J, with 12 bases between the two ends. CDR1 and CDR2 (germline): SGHRS, YFSETQ. This CDR3 is built from 14 residues. The CDR3: CASSLDWDVHEQYF. CDR3 bases: TGCGCCAGCAGCTTGGACTGGGATGTCCACGAGCAGTACTTC.

The chain couples TRBV5-8 to TRBJ1-5; D is unresolved. The germline V gene has CDR1 SGHTS and CDR2 YDEGEE. The CDR3 sequence is 14 residues long. V dropped 0 bases and J dropped 3 bases, with 7 bases sitting between them. CDR3 loop: CASSLVRLNQPQHF. CDR3 nucleotides: TGTGCCAGCAGCTTGGTCAGGCTCAATCAGCCCCAGCATTTT.

The V call is TRBV4-1, the J call TRBJ2-1; D is undetermined. V lost 3 bases to trimming and J lost 10 bases, with 10 bases between them. The CDR3 is made up of 12 amino acids. Germline CDR1 is MGHRA and CDR2 is YSYEKL. The chain's CDR3 is CASSHSRSEQFF. For the CDR3, the DNA is TGCGCCAGCAGCCACTCTAGGTCCGAGCAGTTCTTC.

V is TRBV5-1 and J is TRBJ2-5; D gene unclear. The germline V gene has CDR1 SGHRS and CDR2 YFSETQ. There are 18 residues in the CDR3. V was pared by 0 bases and J by 2 bases, with 20 bases between. The CDR3 DNA follows: TGCGCCAGCAGCTTGGTAGGCCAGCCCTCACTCTCACAAGAGACCCAGTACTTC. It encodes CASSLVGQPSLSQETQYF.

The chain joins TRBV5-1 to TRBJ2-1; D is perhaps TRBD1 (6 bases). This CDR3 contains 15 residues. Germline assignment: CDR1 SGHRS and CDR2 YFSETQ. V was cut by 1 base and J by 8 bases, with 16 bases left in between. In DNA form, the CDR3 reads TGCGCCAGCAGCTTGAGGGACGGGGACACCGATGAGCAGTTCTTC. Translated: CASSLRDGDTDEQFF.

This clonotype occurred a few times. The V gene is TRBV18, the J gene TRBJ2-3; TRBD1 matches 7 bases. Trimming cost V 3 bases and J 2 bases; bases outside gene matches: 5. From germline, CDR1 is KGHSH and CDR2 LQKENI. There are 15 residues in the CDR3. CDR3 coding DNA: TGTGCCAGCTCACCCCGGACAGGACTCACAGATACGCAGTATTTT. The encoded protein is CASSPRTGLTDTQYF. Based on the CDR3 plus reference TRBV18 and TRBJ2-3, the full variable domain is NAGVMQNPRHLVRRRGQEARLRCSPMKGHSHVYWYRQLPEEGLKFMVYLQKENIIDESGMPKERFSAEFPKEGPSILRIQQVVRGDSAAYFCASSPRTGLTDTQYFGPGTRLTVL.

This clonotype was picked up many times. V gene TRBV3-1 combines with J gene TRBJ2-1; TRBD1 agrees at 10 bases. The V and J ends lost 3 bases and 11 bases, in that order; junction bases with no gene match: 7. Germline V gene lookup returns CDR1 LGHDT and CDR2 YNNKEL (reference sequence). CDR3 length equals 14 residues. DNA for the CDR3: TGTGCCAGCAGCCAGGGGACAGGGGCCCACAAGCAGTTCTTC. It encodes CASSQGTGAHKQFF.

This clonotype was seen a handful of times. The chain recombines TRBV7-7 with TRBJ2-7; tentatively, D is TRBD1 (6 bases). Trimming left V 5 bases short and J 1 base short, with 12 bases between. CDR1 SSHAT and CDR2 FNYEAQ come from the germline V gene (reference sequence). The CDR3 is 14 amino acids. CDR3: CASSPDRLSYEQYF. The CDR3 DNA sequence: TGTGCCAGCAGCCCCGACAGGCTGTCCTACGAGCAGTACTTC.

This clonotype was seen only a few times. The chain has TRBV11-2 and TRBJ2-7; unclear D gene. The CDR3 consists of 13 residues. Trimming pared 1 base from V and 3 bases from J, leaving 7 bases between. The germline V gene encodes CDR1 SGHAT and CDR2 FQNNGV. For the CDR3, the DNA is TGTGCCAGCAGCTTAGTGGTCTACTACGAGCAGTACTTC. Translation gives CASSLVVYYEQYF. Looking up the rest from reference TRBV11-2 and TRBJ2-7 gives the full variable domain: EAGVAQSPRYKIIEKRQSVAFWCNPISGHATLYWYQQILGQGPKLLIQFQNNGVVDDSQLPKDRFSAERLKGVDSTLKIQPAKLEDSAVYLCASSLVVYYEQYFGPGTRLTVT.

This clonotype was detected only a few times. This chain uses TRBV5-6 with TRBJ2-1; D is perhaps TRBD2 (5 bases). V dropped 4 bases and J dropped 2 bases, with 19 bases sitting between them. The V gene's germline CDR1 is SGHDT and CDR2 YYEEEE. The CDR3 contains 17 residues. DNA of the CDR3: TGTGCCAGCAGCGACGTAAATCTAGCTCTCCCCTACAATGAGCAGTTCTTC. Amino acids: CASSDVNLALPYNEQFF.

This clonotype was detected only a few times. The chain is built from TRBV20-1 and TRBJ2-1; 7 nucleotides agree with TRBD2. CDR1 is DFQATT, CDR2 SNEGSKA, per germline (reference sequence). The CDR3 extends over 16 amino acids. V shed 3 bases, J shed 6 bases, and the junction held 14 bases outside the gene matches. The CDR3 reads CSARDLVGGFGNEQFF. In nucleotides, the CDR3 is TGCAGTGCTAGGGACCTCGTGGGGGGGTTCGGCAATGAGCAGTTCTTC.

This sequence joins TRBV4-1 and TRBJ2-7; TRBD2 agrees at 8 bases. V trimming: 2 bases; J trimming: 3 bases; junction bases outside the gene matches: 3. Germline-derived CDR1 and CDR2 are MGHRA and YSYEKL. There are 14 residues in the CDR3. CDR3 protein: CASSQRSGSYEQYF. In nucleotides, the CDR3 is TGCGCCAGCAGCCAAAGAAGCGGGAGCTACGAGCAGTACTTC.

This clonotype was detected only once. This sequence joins TRBV29-1 and TRBJ2-2; D unclear. This CDR3 contains 12 residues. Germline V CDR1 and CDR2: SQVTM, ANQGSEA. V was shortened by 8 bases and J by 6 bases, with 13 bases between the two germline ends. The CDR3 loop is CSIVRGAGELFF. DNA for the CDR3: TGCAGCATTGTACGTGGTGCCGGGGAGCTGTTTTTT.

This clonotype occurred a few times. The rearrangement joins TRBV5-1 to TRBJ2-3, with D perhaps matching TRBD1 (6 bases). This CDR3 region has 16 residues. V lost 0 bases and J lost 4, with 15 bases in between. Germline V gene lookup returns CDR1 SGHRS and CDR2 YFSETQ. The CDR3 spells CASSLDSQGISDTQYF. The CDR3 nucleotides are TGCGCCAGCAGCTTGGACAGTCAGGGGATATCAGATACGCAGTATTTT.

This chain uses TRBV7-2 with TRBJ1-2, with TRBD1 matching 8 bases. The V gene's germline CDR1 is SGHTA and CDR2 FQGNSA. V lost 2 bases to trimming and J lost 4 bases; unmatched junction nucleotides: 6. The length of the CDR3 is 15 residues. The CDR3 loop reads CASSLQGGQGYGYTF. DNA for the CDR3: TGTGCCAGCAGCTTACAGGGCGGACAGGGCTATGGCTACACCTTC.

The genes are TRBV2 and TRBJ2-1; D call uncertain. Trimming removed 7 bases at V and 3 bases at J, with 10 bases between. In germline, CDR1 is SNHLY, CDR2 FYNNEI. The CDR3 is 13 amino acids. CDR3 sequence: CASKRAYYNEQFF. Written as DNA, the CDR3 is TGTGCCAGCAAGCGAGCCTACTACAATGAGCAGTTCTTC.

The V and J genes are TRBV12-3 or TRBV12-4 and TRBJ2-5; D gene unclear. V lost 6 bases, J lost 1 base, and 9 bases lay in between. The CDR3 loop spans 13 amino acids. The CDR3 region is CASRPSTQETQYF. For the CDR3, the DNA is TGTGCCAGCAGACCTTCAACCCAAGAGACCCAGTACTTC.

The rearrangement uses TRBV19 and TRBJ2-1, with D perhaps matching TRBD1 or TRBD2 (5 bases each). Trimming pared 7 bases from V and 7 bases from J, leaving 8 bases between. The CDR3 totals 11 residues. Germline CDR1 and CDR2: LNHDA and SQIVND (reference sequence). The chain's CDR3 is CASTRGNEQFF. CDR3 in DNA: TGTGCCAGTACGAGGGGAAATGAGCAGTTCTTC. The variable domain in full, completed from reference TRBV19 and TRBJ2-1, reads DGGITQSPKYLFRKEGQNVTLSCEQNLNHDAMYWYRQDPGQGLRLIYYSQIVNDFQKGDIAEGYSVSREKKESFPLTVTSAQKNPTAFYLCASTRGNEQFFGPGTRLTVL.

The chain recombines TRBV3-1 with TRBJ2-3; 10 bases map to TRBD2. CDR3 length: 22 amino acids. J gave up 3 bases and V 0 bases, and 21 bases lay outside the gene matches. Per germline, CDR1 LGHDT and CDR2 YNNKEL (reference sequence). The CDR3: CASSQEGAGGPGTSFLTDTQYF. The CDR3 DNA reads TGTGCCAGCAGCCAAGAAGGAGCGGGAGGGCCGGGGACTTCGTTTCTAACAGATACGCAGTATTTT.

This clonotype was counted a few times. This sequence joins TRBV25-1 and TRBJ2-7; D unclear. CDR1 and CDR2 (germline): MGHDK, SYGVNS. V was cut by 3 bases and J by 4 bases, with 13 bases left in between. CDR3 length: 14 residues. CDR3 loop: CASSDSGKGYEQYF. Written as DNA, the CDR3 is TGTGCCAGCAGTGATAGTGGGAAAGGTTACGAGCAGTACTTC.

DNA for the CDR3: TGTGCCAGCGCAGACAGGGGCGTCCTTAATCAGCCCCAGCATTTT. Encoded protein: CASADRGVLNQPQHF. The gene calls are TRBV28 and TRBJ1-5; 8 bases line up with TRBD1. CDR1 and CDR2 (germline): MDHEN, SYDVKM. Unmatched junction bases numbered 10, after V lost 8 bases and J lost 4 bases. The CDR3 is 15 residues long. Full variable domain (remainder filled in from reference TRBV28 and TRBJ1-5): DVKVTQSSRYLVKRTGEKVFLECVQDMDHENMFWYRQDPGLGLRLIYFSYDVKMKEKGDIPEGYSVSREKKERFSLILESASTNQTSMYLCASADRGVLNQPQHFGDGTRLSIL.